This entry lists 14 T cell receptor beta chains sequenced from one sample in a study of CD8+ T cells in alopecia areata. The treatment: oral pan-JAK inhibitor, 5-10 mg twice daily. RNA, once extracted, was reverse transcribed into cDNA for use as the sequencing template. Here immunoSEQ multiplex PCR was the method, and the copy in TCRdb shows in-frame clones only, minus some. Of more than 130,000 clones detected, about four fifths appear once; the ten largest clones hold 25%. The material was CD8+ T cells sorted from blood, obtained at week 4, from a patient treated with tofacitinib. These receptors all come from a human donor with alopecia areata.

A few counts support this clone. V is TRBV7-9 and J is TRBJ1-1; D gene uncertain. The CDR3 contains 13 residues. Trimming took 5 bases from V and 1 from J, leaving 8 bases between them. Looked up from germline, CDR1 is SEHNR and CDR2 is FQNEAQ (reference sequence). CDR3 sequence: CASSAGWNTEAFF. The CDR3 DNA sequence: TGTGCCAGCAGCGCCGGATGGAACACTGAAGCTTTCTTT.

This chain connects TRBV21-1 to TRBJ2-5; TRBD2 is the table's D call, not checked against the DNA. TRBV21-1 is marked as a pseudogene. This CDR3 is 15 amino acids long. CDR3 in DNA: TGTGCCAGCAGCAAAGAGGAGCGGGTTGTGGAGACCCAGTACTTC. It translates to CASSKEERVVETQYF.

This sequence joins TRBV27 and TRBJ2-1, with D unclear. The V and J ends lost 2 bases and 8 bases respectively, with 7 bases between them. The CDR3 covers 12 residues. Per germline, CDR1 MNHEY and CDR2 SMNVEV (reference sequence). CDR3 nucleotides: TGTGCCAGCAGTTTAATAGGCTATGAGCAGTTCTTC. Translation: CASSLIGYEQFF.

The V and J genes are TRBV20-1 and TRBJ1-1; D perhaps matches TRBD1 (5 bases). From germline, CDR1 is DFQATT and CDR2 SNEGSKA (reference sequence). This CDR3 is 11 amino acids long. Trimming removed 8 bases from V and 7 bases from J, with 14 bases in between. The CDR3 nucleotides are TGCAGTACAGGAGACACAGGTGAAGCTTTCTTT. It is translated as CSTGDTGEAFF.

The chain couples TRBV15 to TRBJ1-5; a possible D gene is TRBD1 (6 bases). Germline V lookup: CDR1 LNHNV, CDR2 YYDKDF (reference sequence). Trimming removed 4 bases from V and 7 bases from J, with 11 bases in between. The CDR3 spans 13 residues. CDR3 nucleotide sequence: TGTGCCACCAGCAAAGGGGGTGGGCAGCCCCAGCATTTT. Translation: CATSKGGGQPQHF.

The CDR3 DNA follows: TGCAGCGTTGAGGGCCAACAGGGGGCTACGAGCGGCTACACCTTC. Translation gives CSVEGQQGATSGYTF. The rearrangement joins TRBV29-1 to TRBJ1-2; TRBD1 agrees at 9 bases. The CDR3 runs 15 residues. Losses at the gene ends were 3 bases for V and 8 bases for J; bases not matched to a gene: 13. Germline values: CDR1 SQVTM, CDR2 ANQGSEA.

Regarding this clone: The junction shows a germline mismatch at one end, possibly a read error. The V gene is TRBV7-9, the J gene TRBJ2-4; D uncertain. The germline V gene encodes CDR1 SEHNR and CDR2 FQNEAQ (reference sequence). This CDR3 is built from 11 residues. The CDR3, as DNA: TGTGCCAGCAGCCCCGACTCATCGGTGGACTTC. It codes for CASSPDSSVDF.

This chain links TRBV5-4 with TRBJ2-3, with no clear D. The CDR3 extends over 13 amino acids. From germline, CDR1 is SGHNT and CDR2 YYREEE (reference sequence). Trimming took 4 bases from V and 3 from J, leaving 9 bases between them. CDR3 DNA sequence: TGTGCCAGCAGCCAGGAACTTACAGATACGCAGTATTTT. Residues: CASSQELTDTQYF.

On this clone itself: One base separates it from a far larger clone, so it is likely a read error. The same CDR3 also results from other DNA sequences found in this sample. This chain joins TRBV7-9 and TRBJ2-1, with TRBD1 as a possible D gene (8 bases). Germline values: CDR1 SEHNR, CDR2 FQNEAQ (reference sequence). Between the trimmed V and J ends, which lost 2 bases and 4 bases, there was a span of 12 bases. There are 15 residues in the CDR3. CDR3 amino acids: CASSLTGGEYNEQFF. The CDR3 coding sequence is TGTGCCAGCAGCTTAACAGGGGGGGAATACAATGAGCAGTTCTTC.

This chain connects TRBV11-1 to TRBJ2-3, with no clear D. Germline CDR1 SGHAT, CDR2 FQDESV (reference sequence). CDR3 length: 13 amino acids. V was pared by 6 bases and J by 1 base, with 8 bases between. The CDR3 nucleotides are TGTGCCAGCAGTTTCCGGGGCACAGATACGCAGTATTTT. Translating gives CASSFRGTDTQYF.

The chain is built from TRBV7-6 and TRBJ2-2, with D maybe TRBD2 (5 bases). V shed 2 bases and J shed 0 bases, with 16 bases lying between them. CDR3 length equals 18 residues. Germline-derived CDR1 and CDR2 are SGHVS and FNYEAQ. The DNA of the CDR3 is TGTGCCAGCAGCTTACCCCCTAGCCGCGCTTCGAACACCGGGGAGCTGTTTTTT. It encodes CASSLPPSRASNTGELFF.

CDR3 in amino acids: CASSQTTSGVWSEQYF. As DNA, the CDR3 is TGTGCCAGCAGCCAAACGACTAGCGGGGTATGGAGCGAGCAGTACTTC. V usage is TRBV4-2 and J usage is TRBJ2-7; 11 bases agree with TRBD2. CDR3 size: 16 residues. V was pared by 2 bases and J by 6 bases, with 9 bases of the junction left unmatched. The germline V gene encodes CDR1 LGHNA and CDR2 YNFKEQ.

The V and J genes are TRBV4-3 and TRBJ2-7; D is undetermined. The CDR3 is 14 amino acids. The germline V and J ends were trimmed by 3 bases and 3 bases, with 12 bases remaining between them. Germline V gene lookup returns CDR1 LGHNA and CDR2 YSLEER. The CDR3 reads CASSHSTVDYEQYF. DNA for the CDR3: TGCGCCAGCAGCCATTCCACGGTAGACTACGAGCAGTACTTC.

In its sample, this clone was seen once. V is TRBV6-5 and J is TRBJ2-3, with D possibly TRBD2 on 5 matching bases. Germline V gene sequence: CDR1 MNHEY, CDR2 SVGAGI. The CDR3 is 14 residues long. Trimming cost V 0 bases and J 4 bases, with 8 bases left between them. The CDR3 nucleotides are TGTGCCAGCAGTTACTCCGGGGATCCAGATACGCAGTATTTT. Its protein product is CASSYSGDPDTQYF.